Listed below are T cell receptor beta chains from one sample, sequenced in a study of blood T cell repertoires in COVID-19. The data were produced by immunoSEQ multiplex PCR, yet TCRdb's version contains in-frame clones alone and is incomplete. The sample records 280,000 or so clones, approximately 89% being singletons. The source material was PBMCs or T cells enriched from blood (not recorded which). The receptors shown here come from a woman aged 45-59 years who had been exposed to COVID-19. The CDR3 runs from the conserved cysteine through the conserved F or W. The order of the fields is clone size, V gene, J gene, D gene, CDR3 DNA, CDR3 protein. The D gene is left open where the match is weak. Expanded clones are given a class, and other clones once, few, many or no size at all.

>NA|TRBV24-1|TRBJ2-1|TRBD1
TGTGCCACCAGTGATTCCCGGACAGGAAGGAGTGAGCAGTTCTTC
CATSDSRTGRSEQFF
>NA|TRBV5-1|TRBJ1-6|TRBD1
TGCGCCAGCAGCCCAGGGGGCAGCTCCTATAATTCACCCCTCCACTTT
CASSPGGSSYNSPLHF
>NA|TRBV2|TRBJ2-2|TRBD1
TGTGCCAGCAGGGACAGGGAGAACACCGGGGAGCTGTTTTTT
CASRDRENTGELFF
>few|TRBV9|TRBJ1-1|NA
TGTGCCAGCAGCGTAGTGATAGAGGGCACTGAAGCTTTCTTT
CASSVVIEGTEAFF
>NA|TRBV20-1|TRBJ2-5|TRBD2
TGCAGTGCTAGTTGGCTAGCGGGGGCCCTCTATGAGACCCAGTACTTC
CSASWLAGALYETQYF
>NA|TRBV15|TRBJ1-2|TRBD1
TGTGCCACCAGCGGCGACAGGGGCCATGGCTACACCTTC
CATSGDRGHGYTF
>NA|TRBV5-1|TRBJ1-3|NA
TGCGCCAGCAGCCCTGGAGGAGGCTCTGGAAACACCATATATTTT
CASSPGGGSGNTIYF
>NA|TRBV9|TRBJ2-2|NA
TGTGCCAGCAGCGTAGACAGTAGCGCGAACACCGGGGAGCTGTTTTTT
CASSVDSSANTGELFF
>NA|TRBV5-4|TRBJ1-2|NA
TGTGCCAGCAGCTTAGCAGGGGACTATGGCTACACCTTC
CASSLAGDYGYTF
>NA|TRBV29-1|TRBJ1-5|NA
TGCAGCGTTGAAACCGGGAGTGGGGGAAATCAGCCCCAGCATTTT
CSVETGSGGNQPQHF
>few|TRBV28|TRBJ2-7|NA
TGTGCCAGCAGTTTTCCGACAGGGAGGCAGGAGTTC
CASSFPTGRQEF
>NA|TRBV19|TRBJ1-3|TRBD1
TGTGCCAGTAGTGGACAGGGGGCATCTGGAAACACCATATATTTT
CASSGQGASGNTIYF
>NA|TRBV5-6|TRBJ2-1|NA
TGTGCCAGCAGCCCCCGGGTCCACTCCTACAATGAGCAGTTCTTC
CASSPRVHSYNEQFF
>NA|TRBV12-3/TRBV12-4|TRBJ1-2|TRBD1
TGTGCCAGCAGTCTGACCGGGACAGGGGTTGACACCTTC
CASSLTGTGVDTF
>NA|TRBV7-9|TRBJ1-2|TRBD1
TGTGCCAGCAGCTTGCGACAGGGTGACAGAAACTATGGCTACACCTTC
CASSLRQGDRNYGYTF
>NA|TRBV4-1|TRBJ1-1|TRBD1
TGCGCCAGCAGCCGCAGGACAGGGGATAACACTGAAGCTTTCTTT
CASSRRTGDNTEAFF
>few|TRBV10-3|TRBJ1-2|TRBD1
TGTGCCATCAGTGCAGGGGGGCGGGCCAACTATGGCTACACCTTC
CAISAGGRANYGYTF
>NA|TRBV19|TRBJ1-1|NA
TGTGCCAGTGATGGGGGGGACACTGAAGCTTTCTTT
CASDGGDTEAFF
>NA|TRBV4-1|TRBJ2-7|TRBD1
TGCGCCAGCAGCCAGGCGCGGGCAGGGGGCGCCGCCTACGAGCAGTACTTC
CASSQARAGGAAYEQYF
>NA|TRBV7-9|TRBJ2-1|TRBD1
TGTGCCAGCAGCTTAAGGACAGGGGGCCAAAATGAGCAGTTCTTC
CASSLRTGGQNEQFF
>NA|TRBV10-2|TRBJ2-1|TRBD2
TGCGCCAGCAGTGAGCCTAGCGGGGGGCCTAGCTCCTACAATGAGCAGTTCTTC
CASSEPSGGPSSYNEQFF
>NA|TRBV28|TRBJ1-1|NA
TGTGCCAGCAGCCGAGAGGTTCAGGGCACTGAAGCTTTCTTT
CASSREVQGTEAFF
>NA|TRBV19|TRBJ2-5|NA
TGTGCCAGTAGTTCGGGGTGGTTGCGAGAGACCCAGTACTTC
CASSSGWLRETQYF
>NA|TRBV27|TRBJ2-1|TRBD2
TGTGCCAGCAGTTTATCGGTCCTAGCGGACTACAATGAGCAGTTCTTC
CASSLSVLADYNEQFF
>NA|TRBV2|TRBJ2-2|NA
TGTGCCAGCACCTACTCGGGGACCGGGGAGCTGTTTTTT
CASTYSGTGELFF
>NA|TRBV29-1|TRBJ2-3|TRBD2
TGCAGCGAAAAGGGACTAGCGTACGCCACAGATACGCAGTATTTT
CSEKGLAYATDTQYF
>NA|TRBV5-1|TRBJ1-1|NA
TGCGCCAGCAGCTTGGCCGCAGGGTCCCGGGGGGACACTGAAGCTTTCTTT
CASSLAAGSRGDTEAFF
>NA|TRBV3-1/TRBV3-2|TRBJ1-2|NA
TGTGCCAGCAGCCAAGATCAGGGGAGAGGAGGCTACACCTTC
CASSQDQGRGGYTF
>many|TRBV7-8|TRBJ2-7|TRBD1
TGTGCCAGCAGCTTAGAGGACAGGGGGCTGAGCTCCTACGAGCAGTACTTC
CASSLEDRGLSSYEQYF
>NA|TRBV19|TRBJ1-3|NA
TGTGCCAGTGGGACTCCTCCGTCCCGAAGTGGAAACACCATATATTTT
CASGTPPSRSGNTIYF
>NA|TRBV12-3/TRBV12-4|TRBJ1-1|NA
TGTGCCAGCAGACCAGAGGTCGGGGAAGCTTTCTTT
CASRPEVGEAFF
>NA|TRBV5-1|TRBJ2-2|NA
TGCGCCAGCAGTTTAGGCGGAGCCAGAACCGGGGAGCTGTTTTTT
CASSLGGARTGELFF